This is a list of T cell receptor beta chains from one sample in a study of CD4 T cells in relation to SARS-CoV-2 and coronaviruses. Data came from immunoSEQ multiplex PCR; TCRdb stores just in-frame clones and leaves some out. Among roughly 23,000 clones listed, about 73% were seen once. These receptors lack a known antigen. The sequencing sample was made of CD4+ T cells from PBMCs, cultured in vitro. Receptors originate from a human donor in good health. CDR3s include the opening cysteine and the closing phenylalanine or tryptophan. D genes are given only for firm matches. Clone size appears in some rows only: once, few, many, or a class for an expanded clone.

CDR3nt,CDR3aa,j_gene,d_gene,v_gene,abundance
TGCGCCAGCAGCCAACGACGCGAAAGACAGGGACCTAGGGGGGAGCAGTACTTC,CASSQRRERQGPRGEQYF,TRBJ2-7,TRBD1,TRBV4-3,NA
TGTGCCAGCAGCTCTGGGACGTTTGGTGTAGGGCAGTACTTC,CASSSGTFGVGQYF,TRBJ2-7,NA,TRBV7-2,NA
TGTGCCAGCAGCCCCGGACAGGCGGTCGAGACCCAGTACTTC,CASSPGQAVETQYF,TRBJ2-5,TRBD1,TRBV7-2,NA
TGTGCCAGCAGCCCCGACACTAGCTATGGCTACACCTTC,CASSPDTSYGYTF,TRBJ1-2,NA,TRBV7-2,NA
TGTGCCAGCAGCCTGACAGGGGGAGGCACTGAAGCTTTCTTT,CASSLTGGGTEAFF,TRBJ1-1,TRBD1,TRBV5-4,few
TGCGCCAGCAGCTTTCAGGACGGGGGCAAAGATACGCAGTATTTT,CASSFQDGGKDTQYF,TRBJ2-3,NA,TRBV5-1,NA
TGTGCCAGCAGTTTTAGGGGATCTGACGAGCAGTACTTC,CASSFRGSDEQYF,TRBJ2-7,NA,TRBV2,NA
TGTGCCAGCAGCTTAGATGGAGTCACAGGGCGGAACTATGGCTACACCTTC,CASSLDGVTGRNYGYTF,TRBJ1-2,NA,TRBV11-2,once
TGTGCCAGCAAAGGGGCTTTCACAGATACGCAGTATTTT,CASKGAFTDTQYF,TRBJ2-3,NA,TRBV2,NA
TGTGCCAGAAGCTTGGAGATCTCTGGAAACACCATATATTTT,CARSLEISGNTIYF,TRBJ1-3,NA,TRBV5-3,NA
TGTGCCAGCAGTGAAGCGGGCAGCGAAGCTTTCTTT,CASSEAGSEAFF,TRBJ1-1,NA,TRBV2,NA
TGTGCCAGTAGTATATCAGGGTTCTATGGCTACACCTTC,CASSISGFYGYTF,TRBJ1-2,NA,TRBV19,NA
TGTGCCAGCAGTGATCGGGACAGGGAGGGTGGCTACACCTTC,CASSDRDREGGYTF,TRBJ1-2,TRBD1,TRBV25-1,NA
TGTGCCAGCAGCTTAGCAGCGGGGGAAATCTACGAGCAGTACTTC,CASSLAAGEIYEQYF,TRBJ2-7,TRBD2,TRBV7-2,NA
TGTGCCAGCAGCCCATCCTACGAGCAGTACTTC,CASSPSYEQYF,TRBJ2-7,NA,TRBV7-2,NA
TGTGCCATCAGCCCAATAGGCGGGGGCCTGTCCACAGATACGCAGTATTTT,CAISPIGGGLSTDTQYF,TRBJ2-3,NA,TRBV10-3,NA
TGTGCCAGCAGCCAAGCTGGGACAGGCTATGGCTACACCTTC,CASSQAGTGYGYTF,TRBJ1-2,TRBD1,TRBV3-1/TRBV3-2,once
TGCGCCAGCAGCCAAGAGTGGCGGGGGGGAGATACGCAGTATTTT,CASSQEWRGGDTQYF,TRBJ2-3,TRBD2,TRBV4-3,NA
TGTGCCAGCAGCTCCCCCCGCGGGGGGGCGGATGCAGATACGCAGTATTTT,CASSSPRGGADADTQYF,TRBJ2-3,TRBD2,TRBV5-4,NA
TGTGCCAGTAGTGGGGGACTAGCGGGGGGACATCCTAGCACAGATACGCAGTATTTT,CASSGGLAGGHPSTDTQYF,TRBJ2-3,TRBD2,TRBV19,few
TGTGCCAGCAGTGTCGACAGCTCTGGAAACACCATATATTTT,CASSVDSSGNTIYF,TRBJ1-3,NA,TRBV2,NA
TGTGCCAGCAGCCAAGATTATGCACAGGGGGAGGATGGCTACACCTTC,CASSQDYAQGEDGYTF,TRBJ1-2,TRBD1,TRBV3-1/TRBV3-2,NA
TGTGCCAGCAGTTTATCCGGGGTGGGTTGGGAGACCCAGTACTTC,CASSLSGVGWETQYF,TRBJ2-5,NA,TRBV27,NA
TGTGCCAGCAGCGTAGATAGGGGCAAGAACACCGGGGAGCTGTTTTTT,CASSVDRGKNTGELFF,TRBJ2-2,NA,TRBV9,once
TGTGCCAGCAGTCCCGGGACAGGGCCGAGGACCTTC,CASSPGTGPRTF,TRBJ1-2,TRBD1,TRBV6-4,NA
TGTGCCAGTACCCCCCAGGGCGGTTTTGGGGAAGCTTTCTTT,CASTPQGGFGEAFF,TRBJ1-1,NA,TRBV19,NA
TGTGCCAGCAGCTTAGGGTCGACGTTAAGCTCCTACGAGCAGTACTTC,CASSLGSTLSSYEQYF,TRBJ2-7,NA,TRBV7-2,once